The sequence of this TCR beta chain was determined in a study of shared clonotypes between healthy human individuals (dated by TCRdb to 2020 to 2021). Regarding the research as a whole: A few men and two women, aged 18 to 49 years, made up the cohort. Each donor's leukapheresis produced roughly between roughly 0.85 and 10 billion PBMCs. Blood TCR repertoires of about 5 healthy adults were deeply sequenced to estimate repertoire size and the extent of clonotype sharing between individuals. Per donor, three plates each were used for CD4 naive and CD4 memory, two for CD8 naive, and one for CD8 memory. To increase sequencing depth and limit assay-specific biases, TCR repertoire library preparation and sequencing were carried out by different laboratories using diverse techniques. Paper-wide results and their limitations: Sharing across a handful of donors was observed for about 4.8% of naive CD4, over 3% of naive CD8, around 2.5% of memory CD4, and about 0.39% of memory CD8 clonotypes. Larger estimated clonotype richness was generally found for naive subsets than for memory subsets. Only blood was sampled, and tissue TCR repertoires likely differ from those in blood. The genetic and exposure-history diversity represented was limited by the small number of donors. Compared with non-shared clonotypes, clonotypes shared by all four sorted-subset donors had higher generation probabilities. Pairwise subsampling indicated that sequencing depth was expected to affect the degree of clonotype sharing among donors. Rarefaction of sorted-subset datasets indicated incomplete sequencing despite the large sequencing depth.

The germline V gene (reference sequence) gives CDR1 as MNHEY and CDR2 as SMNVEV. V is shortened by 1 base, J by 4 bases, and the region joining them spans 7 bases. Taken from cysteine to phenylalanine, the CDR3 has 14 residues. CDR3 DNA is the only sequence kept; it has 42 bases, read in frame from the first base. With regard to this clone: Its recognized antigen is unknown. No much larger clone is present one base from it, and per-base qualities are unavailable.

Using the deep immunoSEQ assay, multiplex PCR amplified TCR CDR3 regions from genomic DNA. Genomic DNA extracted from each cell subset was distributed evenly over all wells of several immunoSEQ 96-well plates, and each plate served as one replicate. For sorted subsets, about 0.2 ug genomic DNA, equal to about 30,000 T cell genomes, was loaded into each replicate PCR. The purified libraries were quantified using a Qubit 3.0 fluorometer, sized with a Bioanalyzer 2100, and then quantified again using the KAPA Library Quantification kit. A separate single-read 150-cycle Illumina NextSeq 550 flow cell was used to sequence each immunoSEQ 96-well plate. As for the authors' bioinformatics: Because the immunoSEQ output included only junctional sequences and no quality scores, the filtering could not be the same as the filtering used for full-length reads. Sequences were annotated with PyIR, a Python wrapper for IgBLAST v1.9, and V/J genes and CDR3 were assigned using IMGT germline references. Any read was removed if the V/J assignment was weak (E-value above 1e-6), the CDR3 was missing, or the read contained stop codons, out-of-frame junctions, or ambiguous translated residues. V3J clonotypes were defined by identical inferred V gene, J gene, and CDR3 amino acid sequence. Percentage overlap between repertoires was calculated by dividing the number of shared unique clonotypes by the size of the smaller repertoire. Three approaches were used to assess repertoire richness: RTK rarefaction, the Chao1 estimator, and Recon v2.1 estimates of unobserved clonotypes. Generation probabilities were computed with OLGA for all TCRbeta clonotypes obtained by the gDNA method from several donors. Imported from immuneACCESS, the table was reduced by TCRdb to in-frame sequences with V and J called. These copies leave out some clones; in studies compared against another copy, an unresolved V gene accounts for under half, and the cause of the remainder is not known. V and J calls and clone size are copied from that table; D and trimming were computed from the DNA. A total of roughly 2.5 million clones appear in this sample, 85% to 95% of them only once. The ten largest clones represent 0.14% of the sample.

Donors were healthy HIV-negative adults with no recently reported acute infections or vaccinations. Every donor was a Caucasian adult residing in Nashville, Tennessee, USA. CD4+ T cells were enriched by magnetic negative selection; naive cells were then positively selected on CD45RA, and the negative fraction formed the memory subset. Blood was obtained by leukapheresis, after which PBMCs were separated by Ficoll-Histopaque density gradient centrifugation and cryopreserved in liquid nitrogen vapor phase. Analytical flow cytometry was used to check the purity and quantity of every magnetically sorted T cell population. From each sorted fraction, genomic DNA was isolated and quantified by UV absorbance on a Nanodrop 2000c.

Recombination linked TRBV27 to TRBJ2-2; no D segment can be confidently identified. Sequencing used naive CD4+ T cells sorted from blood. In light of the paper, this sample's cell subset or site label describes: CD45RA+ positively selected. This TCR was sampled from a man younger than 35 in good health. In nucleotides, the sequence is TGTGCCAGCAGTTTATTCGGCCCCACCGGGGAGCTGTTTTTT. Its protein reads: CASSLFGPTGELFF.